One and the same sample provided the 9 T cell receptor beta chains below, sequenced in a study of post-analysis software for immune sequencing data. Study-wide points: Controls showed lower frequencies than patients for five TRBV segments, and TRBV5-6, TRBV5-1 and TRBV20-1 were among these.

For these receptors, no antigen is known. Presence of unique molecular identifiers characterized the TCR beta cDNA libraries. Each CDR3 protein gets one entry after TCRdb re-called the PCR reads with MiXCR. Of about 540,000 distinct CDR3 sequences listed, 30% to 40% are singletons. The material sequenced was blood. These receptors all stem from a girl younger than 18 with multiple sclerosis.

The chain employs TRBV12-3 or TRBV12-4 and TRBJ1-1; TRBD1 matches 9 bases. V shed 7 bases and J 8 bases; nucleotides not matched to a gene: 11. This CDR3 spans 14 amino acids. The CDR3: CASISGTGTSEAFF. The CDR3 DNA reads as TGTGCCAGCATCTCCGGGACAGGGACTTCCGAAGCTTTCTTT.

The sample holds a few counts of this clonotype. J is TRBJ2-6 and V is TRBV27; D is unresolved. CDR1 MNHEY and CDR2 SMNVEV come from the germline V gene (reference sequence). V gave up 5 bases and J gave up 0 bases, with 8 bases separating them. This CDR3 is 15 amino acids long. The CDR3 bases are TGTGCCAGCAGTCCCGGAAACTCTGGGGCCAACGTCCTGACTTTC. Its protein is CASSPGNSGANVLTF. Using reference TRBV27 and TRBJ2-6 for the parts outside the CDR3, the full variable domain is EAQVTQNPRYLITVTGKKLTVTCSQNMNHEYMSWYRQDPGLGLRQIYYSMNVEVTDKGDVPEGYKVSRKEKRNFPLILESPSPNQTSLYFCASSPGNSGANVLTFGAGSRLTVL.

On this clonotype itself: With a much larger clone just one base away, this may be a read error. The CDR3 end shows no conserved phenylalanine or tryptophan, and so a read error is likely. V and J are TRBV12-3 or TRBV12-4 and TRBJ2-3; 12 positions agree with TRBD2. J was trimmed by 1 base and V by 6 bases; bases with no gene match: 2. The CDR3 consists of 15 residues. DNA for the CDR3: TGTGCCAGCAGCCGGACTAGCGGGGGCACAGATACGCAGTATTCT. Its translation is CASSRTSGGTDTQYS.

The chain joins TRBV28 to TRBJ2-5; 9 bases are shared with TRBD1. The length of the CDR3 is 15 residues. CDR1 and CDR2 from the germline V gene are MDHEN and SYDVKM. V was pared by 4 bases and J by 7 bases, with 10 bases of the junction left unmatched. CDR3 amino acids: CASSYQPGQGGTQYF. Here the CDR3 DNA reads TGTGCCAGCAGTTATCAGCCGGGACAGGGTGGGACCCAGTACTTC.

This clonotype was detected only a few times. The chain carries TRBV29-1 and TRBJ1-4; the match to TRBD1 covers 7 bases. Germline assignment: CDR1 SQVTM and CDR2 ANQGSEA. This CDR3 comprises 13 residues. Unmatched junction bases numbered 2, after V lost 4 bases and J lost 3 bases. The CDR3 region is CSVGQGPNEKLFF. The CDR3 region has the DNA TGCAGCGTTGGACAGGGACCTAATGAAAAACTGTTTTTT. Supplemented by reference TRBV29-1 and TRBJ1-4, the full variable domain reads SAVISQKPSRDICQRGTSLTIQCQVDSQVTMMFWYRQQPGQSLTLIATANQGSEATYESGFVIDKFPISRPNLTFSTLTVSNMSPEDSSIYLCSVGQGPNEKLFFGSGTQLSVL.

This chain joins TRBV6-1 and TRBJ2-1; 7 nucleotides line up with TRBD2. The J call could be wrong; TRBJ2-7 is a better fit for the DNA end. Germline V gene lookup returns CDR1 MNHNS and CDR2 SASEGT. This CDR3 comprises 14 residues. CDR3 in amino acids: CASTTGGTYNEQYF. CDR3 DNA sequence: TGTGCCAGCACCACGGGGGGTACCTACAATGAGCAGTACTTC.

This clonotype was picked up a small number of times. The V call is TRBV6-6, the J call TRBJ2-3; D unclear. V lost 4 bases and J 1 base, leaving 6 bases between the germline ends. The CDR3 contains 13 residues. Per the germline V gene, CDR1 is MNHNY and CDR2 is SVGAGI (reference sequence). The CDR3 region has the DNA TGTGCCAGCAGTTTTATGGGCACAGATACGCAGTATTTT. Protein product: CASSFMGTDTQYF.

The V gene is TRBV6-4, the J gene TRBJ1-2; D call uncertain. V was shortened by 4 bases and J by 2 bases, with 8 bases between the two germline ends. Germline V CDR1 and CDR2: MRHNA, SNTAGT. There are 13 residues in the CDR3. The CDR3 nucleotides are TGTGCCAGCAGTGCCGGCCTGAACTATGGCTACACCTTC. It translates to CASSAGLNYGYTF.

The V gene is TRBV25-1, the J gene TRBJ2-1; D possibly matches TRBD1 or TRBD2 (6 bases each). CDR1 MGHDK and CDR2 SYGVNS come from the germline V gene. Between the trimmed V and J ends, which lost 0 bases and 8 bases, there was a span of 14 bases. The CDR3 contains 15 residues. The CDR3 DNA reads TGTGCCAGCAGTGAATACGTAGGGGGGATTGATGAGCAGTTCTTC. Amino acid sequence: CASSEYVGGIDEQFF.